Presented here are 9 T cell receptor beta chains from one specimen sequenced in a study of control samples from healthy donors and cancer patients. Sequencing used immunoSEQ multiplex PCR; TCRdb keeps in-frame clones, though not all of them. The sample has around 30,000 clones; 90% to 95% are singletons. Sequencing was performed on PBMCs. The source is a man in his forties or fifties with colorectal cancer.

The chain uses TRBV2 and TRBJ2-1; 7 bases fit TRBD2. Germline V gene sequence: CDR1 SNHLY, CDR2 FYNNEI. V shed 4 bases, J shed 6 bases, and the junction held 6 bases outside the gene matches. The CDR3 has 14 residues. CDR3 coding DNA: TGTGCCAGCAGTGTACTAGCGTCTAGCAATGAGCAGTTCTTC. As protein: CASSVLASSNEQFF.

This chain connects TRBV5-6 to TRBJ1-6; TRBD1 might be the D (5 bases). CDR1 SGHDT and CDR2 YYEEEE come from the germline V gene. V gave up 0 bases and J gave up 6 bases, with 13 bases separating them. The CDR3 totals 16 residues. CDR3 loop: CASSLAQGKVNSPLHF. The CDR3 region has the DNA TGTGCCAGCAGCTTGGCGCAGGGAAAGGTTAATTCACCCCTCCACTTT.

The sample holds one count of this clone. The CDR3 sequence is CASSGLAIDEQYF. The CDR3 DNA is TGTGCCAGCAGCGGACTAGCTATCGACGAGCAGTACTTC. The chain uses TRBV5-5 and TRBJ2-7, with TRBD2 matching 8 bases. Germline CDR1 reads SGHKS; CDR2 reads YYEKEE (reference sequence). The V gene end was trimmed by 4 bases and the J gene end by 5 bases; junction bases not matched to a gene: 5. The CDR3 sequence is 13 residues long. The full variable domain, in which reference TRBV5-5 and TRBJ2-7 provide the parts outside the CDR3, is DAGVTQSPTHLIKTRGQQVTLRCSPISGHKSVSWYQQVLGQGPQFIFQYYEKEERGRGNFPDRFSARQFPNYSSELNVNALLLGDSALYLCASSGLAIDEQYFGPGTRLTVT.

The genes are TRBV19 and TRBJ1-6; TRBD1 matches at 9 bases. This CDR3 is built from 15 residues. Germline-derived CDR1 and CDR2 are LNHDA and SQIVND (reference sequence). V shed 6 bases, J shed 10 bases, and the junction held 10 bases outside the gene matches. The CDR3 region is CASSPGQGTLSPLHF. As DNA, the CDR3 is TGTGCCAGTAGCCCGGGACAGGGAACTCTCTCACCCCTCCACTTT.

J is TRBJ2-3 and V is TRBV18; 13 positions match TRBD2. This CDR3 region has 16 residues. From germline, CDR1 is KGHSH and CDR2 LQKENI. The junction had 1 base not matched to a gene; V was cut back by 2 bases and J by 2 bases. In DNA, the CDR3 is TGTGCCAGCTCACCAACTAGCGGGGGGGTCACAGATACGCAGTATTTT. Protein: CASSPTSGGVTDTQYF.

The chain combines TRBV2 with TRBJ1-6; D unresolved. The germline V gene encodes CDR1 SNHLY and CDR2 FYNNEI. V dropped 5 bases and J dropped 10 bases, with 9 bases sitting between them. The CDR3 has 12 amino acids. The CDR3 DNA sequence: TGTGCCAGCAGTCAACGGGGATCACCCCTCCACTTT. Translating it yields CASSQRGSPLHF. Full variable domain (missing parts from reference TRBV2 and TRBJ1-6): EPEVTQTPSHQVTQMGQEVILRCVPISNHLYFYWYRQILGQKVEFLVSFYNNEISEKSEIFDDQFSVERPDGSNFTLKIRSTKLEDSAMYFCASSQRGSPLHFGNGTRLTVT.

V is TRBV19 and J is TRBJ1-5; D is possibly TRBD1 (5 bases). V gave up 5 bases and J gave up 7 bases, with 18 bases separating them. CDR1 LNHDA and CDR2 SQIVND come from the germline V gene (reference sequence). CDR3 size: 15 residues. The DNA of the CDR3 is TGTGCCAGTAGTCCATGGGGGGGGGTGATCCAGCCCCAGCATTTT. Protein product: CASSPWGGVIQPQHF.

This chain joins TRBV4-1 and TRBJ2-1, with 8 nucleotides matching TRBD1. V dropped 1 base and J dropped 6; count of bases not matched to a gene: 5. Looked up from germline, CDR1 is MGHRA and CDR2 is YSYEKL. This CDR3 has 15 residues. The DNA of the CDR3 is TGCGCCAGCAGCCAAGTGACAGGGGTTGGCAATGAGCAGTTCTTC. This codes for CASSQVTGVGNEQFF.

The V and J genes are TRBV7-2 and TRBJ2-2, with no clear D. Germline V gene sequence: CDR1 SGHTA, CDR2 FQGNSA. The CDR3 contains 14 residues. The germline V and J ends were trimmed by 3 bases and 1 base, with 6 bases remaining between them. CDR3 DNA sequence: TGTGCCAGCAGCTTCCGGCAGAACACCGGGGAGCTGTTTTTT. Translating it yields CASSFRQNTGELFF.